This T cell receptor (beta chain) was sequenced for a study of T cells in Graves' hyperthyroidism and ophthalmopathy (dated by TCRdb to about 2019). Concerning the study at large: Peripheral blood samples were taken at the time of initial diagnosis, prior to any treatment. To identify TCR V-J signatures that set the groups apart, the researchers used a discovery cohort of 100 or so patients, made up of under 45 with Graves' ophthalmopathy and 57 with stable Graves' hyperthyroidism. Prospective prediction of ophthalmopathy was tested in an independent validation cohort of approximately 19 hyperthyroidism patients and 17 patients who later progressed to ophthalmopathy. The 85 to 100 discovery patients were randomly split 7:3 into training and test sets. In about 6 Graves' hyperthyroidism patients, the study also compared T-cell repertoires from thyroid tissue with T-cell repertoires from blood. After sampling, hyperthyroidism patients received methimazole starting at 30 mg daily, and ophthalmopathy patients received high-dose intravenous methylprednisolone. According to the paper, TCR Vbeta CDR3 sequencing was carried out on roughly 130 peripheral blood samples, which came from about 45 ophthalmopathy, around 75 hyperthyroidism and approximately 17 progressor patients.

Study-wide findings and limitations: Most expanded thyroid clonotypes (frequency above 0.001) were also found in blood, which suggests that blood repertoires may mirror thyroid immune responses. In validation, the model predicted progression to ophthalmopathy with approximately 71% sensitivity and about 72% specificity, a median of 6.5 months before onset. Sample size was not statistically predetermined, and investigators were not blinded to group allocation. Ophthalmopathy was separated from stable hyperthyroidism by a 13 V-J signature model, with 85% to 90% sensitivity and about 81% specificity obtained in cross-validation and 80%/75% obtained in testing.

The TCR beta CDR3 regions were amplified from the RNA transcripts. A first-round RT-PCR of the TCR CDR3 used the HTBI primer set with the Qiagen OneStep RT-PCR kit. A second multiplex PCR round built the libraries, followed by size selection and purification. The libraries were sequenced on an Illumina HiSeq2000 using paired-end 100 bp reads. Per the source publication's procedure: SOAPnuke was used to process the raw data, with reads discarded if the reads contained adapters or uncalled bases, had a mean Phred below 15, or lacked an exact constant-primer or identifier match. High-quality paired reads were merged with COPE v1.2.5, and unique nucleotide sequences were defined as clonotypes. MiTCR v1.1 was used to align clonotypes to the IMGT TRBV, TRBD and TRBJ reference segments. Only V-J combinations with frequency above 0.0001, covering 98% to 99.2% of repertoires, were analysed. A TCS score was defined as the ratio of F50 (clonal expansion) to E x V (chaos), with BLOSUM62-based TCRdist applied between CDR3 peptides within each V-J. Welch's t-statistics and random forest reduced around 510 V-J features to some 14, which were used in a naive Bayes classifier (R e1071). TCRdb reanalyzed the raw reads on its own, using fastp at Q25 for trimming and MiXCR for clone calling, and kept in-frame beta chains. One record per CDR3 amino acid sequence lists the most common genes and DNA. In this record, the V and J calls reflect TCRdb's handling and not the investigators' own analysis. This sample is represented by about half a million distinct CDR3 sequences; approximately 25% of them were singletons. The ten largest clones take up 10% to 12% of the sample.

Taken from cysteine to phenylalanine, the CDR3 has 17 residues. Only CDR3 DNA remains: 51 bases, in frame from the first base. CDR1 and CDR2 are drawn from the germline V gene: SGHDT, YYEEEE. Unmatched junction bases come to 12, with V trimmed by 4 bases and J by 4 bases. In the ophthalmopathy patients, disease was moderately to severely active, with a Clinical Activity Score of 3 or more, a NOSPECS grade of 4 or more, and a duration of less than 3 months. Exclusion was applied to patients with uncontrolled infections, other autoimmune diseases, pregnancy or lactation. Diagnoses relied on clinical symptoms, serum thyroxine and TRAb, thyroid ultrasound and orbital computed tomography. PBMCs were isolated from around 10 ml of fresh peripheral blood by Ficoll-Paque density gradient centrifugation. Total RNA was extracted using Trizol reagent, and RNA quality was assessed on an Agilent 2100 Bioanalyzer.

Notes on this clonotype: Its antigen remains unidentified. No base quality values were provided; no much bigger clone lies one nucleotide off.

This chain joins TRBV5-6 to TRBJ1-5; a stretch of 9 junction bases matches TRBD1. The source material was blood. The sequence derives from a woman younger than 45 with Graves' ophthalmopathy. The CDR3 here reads CASSIQTGGDLNQPQHF. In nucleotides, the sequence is TGTGCCAGCAGCATACAGACAGGGGGGGACCTAAATCAGCCCCAGCATTTT.